This T cell receptor (beta chain) originates from a study of OX40 agonist ivuxolimab in advanced cancers. Study context: Aged about 20 to 85 with a mean of about 63 years, they were roughly 83% male. Allowance was made for prior anti-PD-1, anti-PD-L1 or anti-CTLA-4 therapy, and 40% to 45% had some. Partial responses occurred in three patients (one hepatocellular carcinoma, two cutaneous melanoma). Study findings and constraints: Clonal expansion from baseline to week 6 occurred in both CD4+ and CD8+ T cells.

Clones were read by immunoSEQ multiplex PCR, and TCRdb kept only the in-frame ones, dropping some. Found here are 65,000 to 85,000 clones, roughly 86% of them singletons; the top ten hold over 2%. About this clone itself: What it binds is unknown.

Here the sequenced sample was CD4+ or CD8+ T cells sorted from blood, taken in a trial of the OX40 agonist ivuxolimab. This TCR derives from an adult with an advanced solid tumor such as melanoma, head and neck, liver or kidney cancer.

The CDR3 region is CASSQGIPSDTQYF. The CDR3 DNA reads TGTGCCAGCAGCCAAGGAATACCCTCGGATACGCAGTATTTT. V is TRBV4-2 and J is TRBJ2-3; D not resolved. V lost 1 base, J lost 6 bases, and 11 bases lay in between. CDR1 and CDR2 from the germline V gene are LGHNA and YNFKEQ. The CDR3 length is 14 residues.